The sequence of this T cell receptor beta chain was determined in a study of T cell repertoires in cytomegalovirus infection. From the reads, TCRdb called clonotypes with MiXCR, one entry per CDR3 protein. The sample includes about 140,000 distinct CDR3 sequences, roughly 6% of them seen just once. Trimming shortened V by 5 bases and J by 0 bases, and 8 bases separated the two germline ends. The CDR3 consists of 15 residues. Overall study findings and caveats: The response measured ex vivo was dominated by TCR beta clonotypes (HLA-C-restricted and CMV-specific).

This clonotype was detected many times. As yet, its antigen is unknown. The chain links TRBV12-3 or TRBV12-4 to TRBJ2-6; D remains unclear. This sequence originates from a human donor in good health (CMV status not recorded). Some clones in this sample may be carry-over from other donors' samples. Input material: PBMCs. CDR3 coding DNA: TGTGCCAGCAGTCGCCAGCTCTCTGGGGCCAACGTCCTGACTTTC. It codes for CASSRQLSGANVLTF.